Listed below are T cell receptor beta chains from one sample, sequenced in a study of vaccination and CD4 T cells after COVID-19. TCRdb independently ran MiXCR on the PCR reads; one entry per CDR3 protein. Of approximately 4,600 distinct CDR3 sequences listed, around 30% were seen once; the top ten hold around 32%. Their target antigens are unknown. The sequenced sample consisted of CD4+ T cells from blood, cultured in vitro. These receptors originate from a human donor who had recovered from COVID-19. Each CDR3 is given with its conserved first and last residue. The order of the fields is clone size, D gene, J gene, V gene, CDR3 protein, CDR3 DNA. The D gene is left open where the match is weak. Not every row has a clone size; where given, it reads once, few, many or a size class.

.,.,TRBJ2-7,TRBV19,CASRPLGRVNEQYF,TGTGCCAGTAGACCCCTAGGCCGAGTAAACGAGCAGTACTTC
.,.,TRBJ2-7,TRBV25-1,CASSEHSSLGYEQYF,TGTGCCAGCAGTGAACACTCTTCACTGGGCTACGAGCAGTACTTC
.,TRBD1,TRBJ2-2,TRBV7-6,CASSLVYRDRVRTGELFF,TGTGCCAGCAGCTTAGTCTACCGGGACAGGGTGCGCACCGGGGAGCTGTTTTTT
once,TRBD2,TRBJ2-1,TRBV18,CASSRMDPGLALVF,TGTGCCAGCTCCCGCATGGACCCGGGACTAGCCCTAGTCTTC
.,TRBD2,TRBJ2-1,TRBV24-1,CATSEAGGPDEQFF,TGTGCCACCAGTGAAGCGGGAGGGCCTGATGAGCAGTTCTTC
few,.,TRBJ2-7,TRBV7-2,CASSLRDNYEQYF,TGTGCCAGCAGCTTAAGGGACAACTACGAGCAGTACTTC
few,.,TRBJ1-5,TRBV19,CASSIGRGSSNQPQHF,TGTGCCAGTAGTATAGGGAGGGGAAGTAGCAATCAGCCCCAGCATTTT
medium-sized,.,TRBJ2-5,TRBV15,CATSRDRKGPETQYF,TGTGCCACCAGCAGAGATCGTAAGGGGCCAGAGACCCAGTACTTC
.,.,TRBJ2-7,TRBV5-4,CASKVQGLYEQYF,TGTGCCAGCAAGGTCCAGGGGCTCTACGAGCAGTACTTC
few,.,TRBJ2-5,TRBV7-8,CASSLAWETQYF,TGTGCCAGCAGCTTAGCGTGGGAGACCCAGTACTTC
.,TRBD1,TRBJ2-7,TRBV5-1,CASSGGQASYEQYF,TGCGCCAGCAGCGGGGGACAGGCCTCCTACGAGCAGTACTTC
.,TRBD1,TRBJ1-3,TRBV19,CASRFPGGSGNTIYF,TGTGCCAGTAGGTTTCCAGGGGGCTCTGGAAACACCATATATTTT
medium-sized,.,TRBJ1-6,TRBV6-1,CASSEQTKGTTPLHF,TGTGCCAGCAGTGAGCAGACAAAAGGGACGACACCCCTCCACTTT
few,.,TRBJ1-5,TRBV2,CASRRGGGGFPSQPQHF,TGTGCCAGCAGACGGGGCGGTGGGGGTTTTCCCAGTCAGCCCCAGCATTTT
few,.,TRBJ1-5,TRBV19,CASSMWGRGVQPQHF,TGTGCCAGTAGTATGTGGGGCCGGGGGGTTCAGCCCCAGCATTTT
few,.,TRBJ1-6,TRBV12-3/TRBV12-4,CASTGSNNSPLHF,TGTGCCAGCACAGGGAGCAATAATTCACCCCTCCACTTT
.,.,TRBJ2-7,TRBV2,CASRGDNGYEQYF,TGTGCCAGCAGAGGGGACAACGGCTACGAGCAGTACTTC
.,TRBD2,TRBJ2-7,TRBV6-1,CASRSGTSGTFSYEQYF,TGTGCCAGCAGATCCGGGACTAGCGGGACCTTCTCCTACGAGCAGTACTTC
.,.,TRBJ1-5,TRBV12-3/TRBV12-4,CASSFWSNQPQHF,TGTGCCAGCAGTTTTTGGAGCAATCAGCCCCAGCATTTT
.,.,TRBJ2-7,TRBV7-2,CASSLSGNSYEQYF,TGTGCCAGCAGCTTGTCCGGGAACTCCTACGAGCAGTACTTC
few,TRBD1,TRBJ2-3,TRBV6-1,CASRPGQGRTDTQYF,TGTGCCAGCAGACCCGGACAGGGGAGAACAGATACGCAGTATTTT
.,.,TRBJ2-7,TRBV6-2/TRBV6-3,CASSGSGIYEQYF,TGTGCCAGCTCGGGGAGTGGGATCTACGAGCAGTACTTC
medium-sized,TRBD1,TRBJ2-7,TRBV20-1,CSAEGDRAYEQYF,TGCAGTGCCGAGGGGGACAGGGCCTACGAGCAGTACTTC
.,.,TRBJ2-7,TRBV9,CASSVGGWSYEQYF,TGTGCCAGCAGCGTTGGGGGATGGTCCTACGAGCAGTACTTC
few,.,TRBJ2-3,TRBV10-3,CAISVGVDTQYF,TGTGCCATCAGCGTCGGGGTAGATACGCAGTATTTT
.,.,TRBJ2-7,TRBV2,CATATVNEQYF,TGTGCCACGGCGACGGTGAACGAGCAGTACTTC
few,TRBD1,TRBJ2-2,TRBV23-1,CASSSRTGIDTGELFF,TGCGCCAGCAGTTCTCGGACAGGGATAGACACCGGGGAGCTGTTTTTT
medium-sized,.,TRBJ1-6,TRBV18,CASSPLTGNSPLHF,TGTGCCAGCTCACCACTGACTGGAAATTCACCCCTCCACTTT
few,.,TRBJ2-3,TRBV7-6,CASSPRGGGITTDTQYF,TGTGCCAGCAGCCCCCGAGGAGGGGGGATCACCACAGATACGCAGTATTTT
.,.,TRBJ2-3,TRBV7-2,CASSLVGNTDTQYF,TGTGCCAGCAGCTTAGTGGGCAACACAGATACGCAGTATTTT
.,TRBD1,TRBJ1-1,TRBV27,CASSLPSGGGTEAFF,TGTGCCAGCAGTTTACCGTCAGGGGGCGGCACTGAAGCTTTCTTT
few,.,TRBJ1-2,TRBV4-2,CASSQIRDPLYGYTF,TGTGCCAGCAGCCAAATCCGGGATCCTCTTTATGGCTACACCTTC
medium-sized,.,TRBJ2-3,TRBV2,CASTRAGSDTQYF,TGTGCCAGCACCCGGGCGGGGTCAGATACGCAGTATTTT
.,TRBD1,TRBJ2-7,TRBV7-2,CASSPRTGDHEQYF,TGTGCCAGCAGCCCGCGGACAGGGGACCACGAGCAGTACTTC
few,.,TRBJ1-6,TRBV2,CASSVGVDSPLHF,TGTGCCAGCAGCGTGGGGGTGGATTCACCCCTCCACTTT
.,TRBD2,TRBJ2-3,TRBV24-1,CATSQGLAGGADTQYF,TGTGCCACCTCGCAGGGACTAGCGGGTGGTGCAGATACGCAGTATTTT
.,.,TRBJ1-3,TRBV5-4,CASSTGSSGNTIYF,TGTGCCAGCAGCACCGGGTCCTCTGGAAACACCATATATTTT
.,.,TRBJ2-5,TRBV18,CASSPAGFRETQYF,TGTGCCAGCTCACCCGCAGGGTTTCGAGAGACCCAGTACTTC
.,.,TRBJ2-3,TRBV7-8,CASSTSPGWSTDTQYF,TGTGCCAGCAGCACCAGTCCAGGGTGGAGCACAGATACGCAGTATTTT
few,TRBD2,TRBJ2-3,TRBV7-2,CASSLASGLAGPNTQYF,TGTGCCAGCAGCTTAGCATCGGGCCTAGCGGGACCCAATACGCAGTATTTT
.,.,TRBJ1-2,TRBV6-2/TRBV6-3,CASSPNYGYTF,TGTGCCAGCAGCCCTAATTACGGCTACACCTTC
.,.,TRBJ1-2,TRBV27,CASSLVGVGGYTF,TGTGCCAGCAGTTTGGTAGGGGTCGGGGGCTACACCTTC
.,TRBD1,TRBJ1-5,TRBV20-1,CSANEQGAKGNQPQHF,TGCAGTGCCAACGAACAGGGGGCGAAGGGCAATCAGCCCCAGCATTTT
.,TRBD2,TRBJ2-5,TRBV10-3,CATKPSGEETQYF,TGTGCCACGAAGCCTAGCGGAGAAGAGACCCAGTACTTC
.,TRBD1,TRBJ2-5,TRBV18,CASSPFRDREETQYF,TGTGCCAGCTCACCCTTCCGGGACAGGGAAGAGACCCAGTACTTC
.,TRBD1,TRBJ1-1,TRBV6-5,CASSYDRGNTEAFF,TGTGCCAGCAGTTACGACAGGGGGAACACTGAAGCTTTCTTT
.,TRBD1,TRBJ1-2,TRBV20-1,CSALTGGRGPAYGYTF,TGCAGTGCTCTGACAGGGGGTCGGGGACCCGCCTATGGCTACACCTTC
few,.,TRBJ1-1,TRBV5-4,CASSQTASGGSTEAFF,TGTGCCAGCAGCCAGACAGCCTCGGGGGGGAGCACTGAAGCTTTCTTT
medium-sized,.,TRBJ2-7,TRBV24-1,CATSESSF,TGTGCCACCAGTGAGAGTAGCTTC
few,TRBD2,TRBJ2-1,TRBV24-1,CATSGPPRLAGGSRSSYNEQFF,TGTGCCACCAGTGGCCCACCAAGGCTAGCGGGAGGCTCGAGGAGCTCCTACAATGAGCAGTTCTTC
.,TRBD1,TRBJ2-5,TRBV20-1,CSAMVGQSETQYF,TGCAGTGCGATGGTGGGACAGTCGGAGACCCAGTACTTC
.,TRBD2,TRBJ2-7,TRBV20-1,CSARDGGLAYEQYF,TGCAGTGCTAGAGATGGGGGACTAGCCTACGAGCAGTACTTC
.,.,TRBJ2-7,TRBV25-1,CASSVAGVHEQYF,TGTGCCAGCAGTGTGGCAGGGGTGCACGAGCAGTACTTC
.,.,TRBJ2-5,TRBV2,CASSRTRSQETQYF,TGTGCCAGCAGTCGAACCCGTTCCCAAGAGACCCAGTACTTC
.,TRBD2,TRBJ2-1,TRBV24-1,CATSDFGGGSYNEQFF,TGTGCCACCAGTGATTTCGGGGGGGGCTCCTACAATGAGCAGTTCTTC
.,.,TRBJ1-6,TRBV20-1,CSAGSGGNSPLHF,TGCAGTGCCGGCTCGGGGGGGAATTCACCCCTCCACTTT
few,TRBD1,TRBJ1-1,TRBV6-5,CASSYYRDRAAFF,TGTGCCAGCAGTTACTACCGGGACAGGGCAGCTTTCTTT